This entry lists 30 T cell receptor beta chains sequenced from one sample in a study of blood T cell repertoires in COVID-19. Clones were read by immunoSEQ multiplex PCR, and TCRdb kept only the in-frame ones, dropping some. The sample contains roughly 200,000 clones, 70% to 90% of which appear only once. The sequenced sample consisted of peripheral blood. The receptors come from a woman of 80 years or more with acute or convalescent COVID-19.

This clone was picked up a small number of times. The chain is built from TRBV9 and TRBJ2-1; 7 bases line up with TRBD2. This CDR3 has 16 amino acids. V lost 0 bases to trimming and J lost 4 bases; unmatched junction nucleotides: 7. Germline V gene data show CDR1 as SGDLS and CDR2 as YYNGEE. CDR3 DNA: TGTGCCAGCAGCGTAGACCCCAGCGGGGCTTACAATGAGCAGTTCTTC. Protein product: CASSVDPSGAYNEQFF.

The rearrangement joins TRBV18 to TRBJ2-3; the match to TRBD2 covers 7 bases. Trimming took 0 bases from V and 0 from J; bases not matched to a gene: 12. Germline CDR1 KGHSH, CDR2 LQKENI. This CDR3 region has 19 residues. The CDR3: CASSPPNSGVTTSTDTQYF. The CDR3 nucleotides read TGTGCCAGCTCACCACCGAACAGCGGGGTAACCACTAGCACAGATACGCAGTATTTT. The entire variable domain, with the rest obtained from reference TRBV18 and TRBJ2-3, is as follows: NAGVMQNPRHLVRRRGQEARLRCSPMKGHSHVYWYRQLPEEGLKFMVYLQKENIIDESGMPKERFSAEFPKEGPSILRIQQVVRGDSAAYFCASSPPNSGVTTSTDTQYFGPGTRLTVL.

This chain uses TRBV10-3 with TRBJ1-1, with D tentatively TRBD1 (6 bases). The germline CDR1 and CDR2 sequences are ENHRY and SYGVKD. This CDR3 is built from 14 residues. V lost 2 bases, J lost 4 bases, and 11 bases lay in between. CDR3 bases: TGTGCCATCAGTGAGCAAGGGGGTGGCACTGAAGCTTTCTTT. Translating it yields CAISEQGGGTEAFF.

The chain recombines TRBV6-5 with TRBJ1-6, with D unresolved. Trimming stripped 0 bases from V and 6 bases from J, with 9 bases between. This CDR3 has 15 residues. Germline CDR1 and CDR2: MNHEY and SVGAGI. CDR3 DNA sequence: TGTGCCAGCAGTTACTCGCGGGAACCTAATTCACCCCTCCACTTT. Protein product: CASSYSREPNSPLHF.

The chain combines TRBV4-2 with TRBJ1-5, with a weak D call TRBD1 (6 bases). Trimming left V 2 bases short and J 4 bases short, with 18 bases between. Germline CDR1 reads LGHNA; CDR2 reads YNFKEQ. The CDR3 has 17 amino acids. The CDR3 DNA is TGTGCCAGCAGCCAATCTACCCAGGGGCGCATGAATCAGCCCCAGCATTTT. Its translation: CASSQSTQGRMNQPQHF.

CDR3 sequence reads: CSASPFIRGSDTEAFF. The CDR3 DNA follows: TGCAGTGCTAGTCCTTTTATCAGGGGCAGTGATACTGAAGCTTTCTTT. V is TRBV20-1 and J is TRBJ1-1, with a possible D match to TRBD1 (6 bases). The CDR3 contains 16 residues. Germline CDR1 DFQATT, CDR2 SNEGSKA (reference sequence). V gave up 3 bases and J gave up 5 bases, with 22 bases separating them.

The chain is built from TRBV10-3 and TRBJ1-2; the D gene is possibly TRBD1 (6 bases). The CDR3 consists of 13 residues. V was shortened by 11 bases and J by 4 bases, with 17 bases between the two germline ends. From germline, CDR1 is ENHRY and CDR2 SYGVKD. CDR3 region: CAGSRDNSYGYTF. In nucleotides, the CDR3 is TGTGCCGGGTCCCGGGACAACTCCTATGGCTACACCTTC.

V usage is TRBV6-1 and J usage is TRBJ2-1; 10 bases are a match to TRBD1. Germline V gene data show CDR1 as MNHNS and CDR2 as SASEGT. J gave up 14 bases and V 2 bases, and 6 bases lay outside the gene matches. The CDR3 covers 13 residues. The CDR3 nucleotides read TGTGCCAGCAGTGAAAATTTCGGGACAGGGGAGTTCTTC. This gives the protein CASSENFGTGEFF.

The chain joins TRBV7-2 to TRBJ2-2, with D unclear. The germline V gene has CDR1 SGHTA and CDR2 FQGNSA. Deletions cut 3 bases from V and 5 bases from J, with 4 bases between. This CDR3 is 12 amino acids long. The DNA for the CDR3 is TGTGCCAGCAGCTTTAGTACCGGGGAGCTGTTTTTT. Amino acids: CASSFSTGELFF.

The chain combines TRBV28 with TRBJ1-5; D is unclear. V shed 5 bases and J shed 7 bases, with 6 bases lying between them. CDR1 and CDR2 (germline): MDHEN, SYDVKM. The CDR3 contains 11 residues. The CDR3 DNA follows: TGTGCCAGCAGTGTCGGGCAGCCCCAGCATTTT. It codes for CASSVGQPQHF.

The V call is TRBV9, the J call TRBJ1-4, with 7 positions matching TRBD1. The CDR3 runs to 14 residues. V lost 4 bases and J lost 8; bases outside the gene matches: 8. CDR1 SGDLS and CDR2 YYNGEE come from the germline V gene. The CDR3 nucleotides read TGTGCCAGCAGCTCAGGAGGGGGCCGAGAAAAACTGTTTTTT. Translated: CASSSGGGREKLFF.

This chain connects TRBV7-8 to TRBJ2-3; D is perhaps TRBD2 (6 bases). Germline V gene lookup returns CDR1 SGHVS and CDR2 FQNEAQ. The CDR3 length is 16 residues. Trimming took off 1 base at V and 4 bases at J, with 15 bases between the two ends. CDR3 sequence reads: CASSLGLANTADTQYF. The CDR3 DNA is TGTGCCAGCAGCTTAGGGCTAGCGAACACCGCAGATACGCAGTATTTT.

J is TRBJ1-1 and V is TRBV24-1; 10 bases are a match to TRBD1. Germline V gene data show CDR1 as KGHDR and CDR2 as SFDVKD. V was clipped by 5 bases and J by 5 bases; unmatched bases: 7. The CDR3 covers 15 residues. The DNA for the CDR3 is TGTGCCACCAGTGTCTCCGGGACAGGGGTGACTGAAGCTTTCTTT. Translated, it gives CATSVSGTGVTEAFF.

The gene calls are TRBV3-1 (or the pseudogene TRBV3-2) and TRBJ2-3; tentatively, D is TRBD1 (6 bases). Germline CDR1 is LGHDT and CDR2 is YNNKEL (reference sequence). The V end lost 5 bases, the J end lost 3 bases, and 15 bases lay between the germline ends. The CDR3 totals 15 residues. The CDR3 DNA reads as TGTGCCAGCAGCTCTGGTGGGGGCCTAACAGATACGCAGTATTTT. Protein sequence: CASSSGGGLTDTQYF.

This clone was seen just once. This rearrangement joins TRBV5-1 to TRBJ2-2, with TRBD1 identical over 10 bases. Unmatched junction bases numbered 2, after V lost 3 bases and J lost 0 bases. This CDR3 contains 16 residues. The V gene's germline CDR1 is SGHRS and CDR2 YFSETQ. The CDR3 DNA sequence: TGCGCCAGCAGCTACGGACAGGGGGCGAACACCGGGGAGCTGTTTTTT. As protein: CASSYGQGANTGELFF.

V usage is TRBV5-1 and J usage is TRBJ2-1; 7 positions match TRBD2. The J segment lost 6 bases and the V segment lost 4 bases, leaving 10 bases of the junction unmatched. The CDR3 has 15 residues. Looked up from germline, CDR1 is SGHRS and CDR2 is YFSETQ. CDR3 nucleotides: TGCGCCAGCAGCAGAGGCCGACTAGCTCTCAATGAGCAGTTCTTC. The encoded protein is CASSRGRLALNEQFF.

The genes are TRBV7-9 and TRBJ2-7; 7 bases align to TRBD1. The CDR3 runs 16 residues. V trimming: 2 bases; J trimming: 3 bases; junction bases outside the gene matches: 10. Germline V gene lookup returns CDR1 SEHNR and CDR2 FQNEAQ (reference sequence). CDR3 in amino acids: CASSLFRMGQSYEQYF. The CDR3 DNA follows: TGTGCCAGCAGCTTATTTAGGATGGGACAGAGCTACGAGCAGTACTTC.

The V and J genes are TRBV4-2 and TRBJ2-1; D may be TRBD2 (6 bases). V shed 2 bases and J shed 10 bases, with 18 bases lying between them. The length of the CDR3 is 15 residues. Germline V gives CDR1 LGHNA, CDR2 YNFKEQ. DNA for the CDR3: TGTGCCAGCAGCCAATCTGAGGGGCGGGAAGGCGAGCAGTTCTTC. It is translated as CASSQSEGREGEQFF.

The chain carries TRBV7-9 and TRBJ2-1; weak D call: TRBD1 (5 bases). This CDR3 is 13 amino acids long. V was cut by 10 bases and J by 6 bases, with 16 bases left in between. Germline loops: CDR1 SEHNR, CDR2 FQNEAQ (reference sequence). CDR3: CATEGAGRNEQFF. In DNA, the CDR3 is TGTGCCACCGAAGGGGCTGGTCGCAATGAGCAGTTCTTC. Drawing the rest from reference TRBV7-9 and TRBJ2-1, the complete variable domain is DTGVSQNPRHKITKRGQNVTFRCDPISEHNRLYWYRQTLGQGPEFLTYFQNEAQLEKSRLLSDRFSAERPKGSFSTLEIQRTEQGDSAMYLCATEGAGRNEQFFGPGTRLTVL.

The V gene is TRBV15, the J gene TRBJ1-2; D remains unclear. Germline V gene data show CDR1 as LNHNV and CDR2 as YYDKDF (reference sequence). V lost 0 bases, J lost 7 bases, and 9 bases lay in between. The length of the CDR3 is 13 residues. CDR3: CATSRELNGGYTF. The DNA for the CDR3 is TGTGCCACCAGCAGAGAACTAAACGGTGGCTACACCTTC.

The chain employs TRBV19 and TRBJ1-2; 7 positions match TRBD1. V was pared by 3 bases and J by 14 bases, with 6 bases of the junction left unmatched. CDR3 length: 11 amino acids. Germline CDR1 LNHDA, CDR2 SQIVND (reference sequence). The CDR3 loop reads CASSMDRLWTF. CDR3 in DNA: TGTGCCAGTAGTATGGACAGGTTGTGGACCTTC.

This chain uses TRBV6-6 with TRBJ2-2; 9 nucleotides line up with TRBD2. J gave up 4 bases and V 6 bases, and 9 bases lay outside the gene matches. The germline CDR1 and CDR2 sequences are MNHNY and SVGAGI (reference sequence). The CDR3 has 16 amino acids. The CDR3 here is CASSPPSGRSTGELFF. CDR3 nucleotides: TGTGCCAGCAGCCCGCCCAGCGGGAGGAGCACCGGGGAGCTGTTTTTT.

The chain couples TRBV12-3 or TRBV12-4 to TRBJ2-7; a weak D match, TRBD1 (5 bases). The germline V and J ends were trimmed by 1 base and 5 bases, with 9 bases remaining between them. The CDR3 spans 13 residues. The CDR3 DNA reads as TGTGCCAGCAGTTTAGTGGCAGGGAACGAGCAGTACTTC. Translating it yields CASSLVAGNEQYF.

This chain uses TRBV28 with TRBJ1-1, with D unresolved. Germline-derived CDR1 and CDR2 are MDHEN and SYDVKM. The CDR3 extends over 12 amino acids. V lost 7 bases, J lost 5 bases, and 11 bases lay in between. CDR3 sequence: CASKEGYTEAFF. CDR3 sequence (DNA): TGTGCCAGCAAGGAGGGATATACTGAAGCTTTCTTT.

This chain uses TRBV18 with TRBJ1-5; no definite D call. CDR1 and CDR2 (germline): KGHSH, LQKENI. Trimming took 1 base from V and 2 from J, leaving 9 bases between them. The CDR3 covers 15 residues. CDR3 loop: CASSPRGDGNQPQHF. The CDR3 nucleotides are TGTGCCAGCTCACCACGGGGAGACGGCAATCAGCCCCAGCATTTT.

The chain carries TRBV2 and TRBJ2-3, with TRBD1 matching 10 bases. The CDR3 loop spans 15 amino acids. V was pared by 8 bases and J by 2 bases, with 7 bases of the junction left unmatched. CDR1 and CDR2 from the germline V gene are SNHLY and FYNNEI. The DNA for the CDR3 is TGTGCCAGCGTGGACAGGGGGGGGTTCACAGATACGCAGTATTTT. Translating gives CASVDRGGFTDTQYF.

A single count supports this clone. This chain links TRBV5-1 with TRBJ2-3; 9 bases are a match to TRBD1. Germline assignment: CDR1 SGHRS and CDR2 YFSETQ. V shed 4 bases and J 4 bases; nucleotides not matched to a gene: 4. The CDR3 covers 14 residues. CDR3 sequence (DNA): TGCGCCAGCAGCGGACAGGGGCCCCCAGATACGCAGTATTTT. Amino acids: CASSGQGPPDTQYF.

The chain couples TRBV11-3 to TRBJ2-2; D unclear. The CDR3 contains 15 residues. The germline V gene has CDR1 SGHNT and CDR2 YENEEA. The V gene lost 3 bases and the J gene lost 0 bases, with 8 bases spanning the gap. In DNA form, the CDR3 reads TGTGCCAGCAGCTTCGGAGTCGCGAACACCGGGGAGCTGTTTTTT. It encodes CASSFGVANTGELFF.

The chain links TRBV5-6 to TRBJ1-2; 9 nucleotides agree with TRBD1. The CDR3 sequence is 15 residues long. V lost 3 bases, J lost 5 bases, and 8 bases stayed unmatched. Germline CDR1 reads SGHDT; CDR2 reads YYEEEE. CDR3 bases: TGTGCCAGCAGCTCCTACCGGGACAGGGATTATGGCTACACCTTC. Protein product: CASSSYRDRDYGYTF.

The chain couples TRBV29-1 to TRBJ2-4, with 7 bases matching TRBD2. V lost 5 bases, J lost 1 base, and 11 bases stayed unmatched. Germline V lookup: CDR1 SQVTM, CDR2 ANQGSEA. This CDR3 is built from 16 residues. The CDR3 reads CSVHAGGGGAKNIQYF. The CDR3 region has the DNA TGCAGCGTTCACGCAGGCGGGGGTGGGGCCAAAAACATTCAGTACTTC.